The 6 T cell receptor beta chains below come from one sample, sequenced in a study of blood T cell repertoires in COVID-19. Assay: immunoSEQ multiplex PCR; the TCRdb copy retains only in-frame clones and omits some. This repertoire shows about 160,000 clones, roughly 89% found once; its top ten account for 3.9%. Sequencing input: peripheral blood. These TCRs come from a woman in her fifties or sixties who had recovered from COVID-19.

The chain joins TRBV5-1 to TRBJ2-7, with D perhaps TRBD2 (6 bases). The CDR3 has 15 residues. CDR1 is SGHRS and CDR2 is YFSETQ in the germline V gene. V was pared by 2 bases and J by 6 bases, with 18 bases between. The CDR3 loop is CASSFGGSRESEQYF. CDR3 nucleotide sequence: TGCGCCAGCAGCTTCGGGGGTTCAAGGGAAAGCGAGCAGTACTTC.

This clone has a handful of counts. The rearrangement joins TRBV29-1 to TRBJ1-1; 7 nucleotides match TRBD1. V lost 2 bases, J lost 4 bases, and 7 bases stayed unmatched. CDR3 length equals 14 residues. Germline lookup yields CDR1 SQVTM and CDR2 ANQGSEA. The CDR3 DNA follows: TGCAGCGTTGAAAGTAACAGGGGAGGCACTGAAGCTTTCTTT. This codes for CSVESNRGGTEAFF.

The rearrangement uses TRBV14 and TRBJ2-3, with D possibly being TRBD2 (5 bases). Germline assignment: CDR1 SGHDN and CDR2 FVKESK. V was clipped by 5 bases and J by 2 bases, with 17 bases between them. CDR3 length equals 16 residues. CDR3 in DNA: TGTGCCAGCAGCGCCCTAGGCGGGTCGGACACAGATACGCAGTATTTT. Protein: CASSALGGSDTDTQYF. The full variable domain, its missing parts supplied by reference TRBV14 and TRBJ2-3, is EAGVTQFPSHSVIEKGQTVTLRCDPISGHDNLYWYRRVMGKEIKFLLHFVKESKQDESGMPNNRFLAERTGGTYSTLKVQPAELEDSGVYFCASSALGGSDTDTQYFGPGTRLTVL.

The J gene is TRBJ2-7, the V gene TRBV30, with D possibly TRBD2 on 6 matching bases. The CDR3 extends over 12 amino acids. CDR1 and CDR2 (germline): GTSNPN, SVGIG (reference sequence). Trimming pared 5 bases from V and 3 bases from J, leaving 11 bases between. CDR3 amino acids: CAWGRGNYEQYF. CDR3 coding DNA: TGTGCCTGGGGTCGGGGGAACTACGAGCAGTACTTC.

V and J are TRBV7-3 and TRBJ2-1; a possible D gene is TRBD2 (5 bases). Per germline, CDR1 SGHTA and CDR2 FQGTGA. V lost 2 bases to trimming and J lost 0 bases, with 8 bases between them. The CDR3 contains 15 residues. The CDR3 coding sequence is TGTGCCAGCAGCTTACAGGCGGGCTCCTACAATGAGCAGTTCTTC. Translation gives CASSLQAGSYNEQFF.

The chain employs TRBV3-1 (or the pseudogene TRBV3-2) and TRBJ2-7; TRBD2 agrees at 9 bases. J gave up 3 bases and V 5 bases, and 5 bases lay outside the gene matches. This CDR3 region has 14 residues. From germline, CDR1 is LGHDT and CDR2 YNNKEL (reference sequence). The CDR3 region has the DNA TGTGCCAGCAGCACCGGGACTAGCTTCTACGAGCAGTACTTC. Translated: CASSTGTSFYEQYF.